This T cell receptor (beta chain) was obtained from a study of identical twins. One entry per CDR3 protein results from TCRdb running MiXCR on the 5' RACE reads. Of a few hundred thousand distinct CDR3 sequences in the sample, about 18% were seen once. Germline CDR1 MDHEN, CDR2 SYDVKM. This CDR3 has 15 amino acids. V was cut by 3 bases and J by 5 bases, with 16 bases left in between. Every one of the donors was a healthy Caucasian. Material: naive T cells sorted from blood. The clonotype was recovered from a man aged 45-60 years in good health. The chain carries TRBV28 and TRBJ2-5; possible D gene TRBD1, 7 bases. The CDR3 region is CASSFYRRGRETQYF. As DNA, the CDR3 is TGTGCCAGCAGTTTTTATAGGAGGGGGCGTGAGACCCAGTACTTC.